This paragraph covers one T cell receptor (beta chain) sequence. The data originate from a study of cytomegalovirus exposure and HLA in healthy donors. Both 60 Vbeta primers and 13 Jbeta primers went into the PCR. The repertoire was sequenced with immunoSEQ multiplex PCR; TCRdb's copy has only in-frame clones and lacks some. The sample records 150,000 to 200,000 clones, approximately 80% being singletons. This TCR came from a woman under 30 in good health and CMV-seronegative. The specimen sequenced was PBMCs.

CDR3 protein: CASHRRTGEAFF. The CDR3 DNA reads as TGTGCCAGCCATCGCCGGACAGGGGAAGCTTTCTTT. The rearrangement joins TRBV28 to TRBJ1-1; 8 positions match TRBD1. This CDR3 comprises 12 residues. Germline CDR1 reads MDHEN; CDR2 reads SYDVKM. Germline trimming cut 8 bases from V and 8 bases from J; bases unmatched to any gene: 7.